This TCR beta chain was retrieved from a study of control samples from healthy donors and cancer patients (dated by TCRdb to about 2020). The method was the immunoSEQ multiplex PCR assay. What TCRdb holds here is the immuneACCESS table cut down to in-frame rearrangements. Part of the clones is not present; checked against another copy, under half of the missing clones reflect an unresolved V gene, and the others are unexplained. For this sample there are about 180,000 clones; approximately 94% appear just once. 1.2% to 1.5% of the sample goes to the ten largest clones. As for this clone: Its binding antigen is unknown. No much larger clone exists at a distance of one base, and base qualities are not known.

CDR1 and CDR2 are drawn from the germline V gene: MNHNS, SASEGT. Deletion took 2 bases off V and 3 bases off J, with a span of 7 bases between the germline ends. CDR3 length: 13 amino acids, cysteine to phenylalanine. CDR3 DNA only is kept here, 39 bases in frame from base 1. This clonotype was obtained from a man aged 30 to 39 in good health. The V and J genes are TRBV6-1 and TRBJ1-1; confidence is insufficient to name the D gene. Sample: blood. The CDR3 protein sequence reads: CASSETGYTEAFF. The nucleotide sequence reads TGTGCCAGCAGTGAAACCGGGTACACTGAAGCTTTCTTT.